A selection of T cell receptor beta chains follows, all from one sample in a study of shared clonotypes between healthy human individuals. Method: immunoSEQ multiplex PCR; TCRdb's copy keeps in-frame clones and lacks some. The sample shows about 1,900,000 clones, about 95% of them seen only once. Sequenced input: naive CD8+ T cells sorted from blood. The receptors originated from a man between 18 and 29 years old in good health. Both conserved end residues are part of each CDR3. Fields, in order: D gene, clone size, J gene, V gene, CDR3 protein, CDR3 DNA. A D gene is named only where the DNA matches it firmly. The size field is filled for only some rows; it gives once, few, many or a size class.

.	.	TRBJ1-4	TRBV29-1	CSVGPAGNEKLFF	TGCAGCGTTGGACCAGCGGGGAATGAAAAACTGTTTTTT
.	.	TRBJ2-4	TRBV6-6	CASSYSAAKNIQYF	TGTGCCAGCAGTTACTCGGCAGCCAAAAACATTCAGTACTTC
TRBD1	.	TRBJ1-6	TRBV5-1	CASSLDRGPSPLHF	TGCGCCAGCAGCTTGGACAGGGGTCCCTCTCCCCTCCACTTT
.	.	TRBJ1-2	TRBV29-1	CSVGGGTYGYTF	TGCAGCGTTGGAGGGGGGACCTATGGCTACACCTTC
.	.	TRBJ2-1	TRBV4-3	CASSQLRDNEQFF	TGCGCCAGCAGCCAACTCCGAGACAATGAGCAGTTCTTC
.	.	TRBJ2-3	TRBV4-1	CASSQGVGIGQYF	TGCGCCAGCAGCCAGGGCGTGGGGATCGGGCAGTATTTT
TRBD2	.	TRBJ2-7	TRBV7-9	CASSLDDGGVYEQYF	TGTGCCAGCAGCTTAGATGACGGGGGGGTCTACGAGCAGTACTTC
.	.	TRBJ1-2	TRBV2	CASSPSPADWYGYTF	TGTGCCAGCAGTCCCAGTCCGGCAGACTGGTATGGCTACACCTTC
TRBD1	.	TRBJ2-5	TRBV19	CASSSSLGQGEETQYF	TGTGCCAGTAGTAGCAGTCTGGGACAGGGGGAAGAGACCCAGTACTTC
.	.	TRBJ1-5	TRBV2	CASSGLPQGTSNQPQHF	TGTGCCAGCAGTGGATTACCTCAGGGGACTAGCAATCAGCCCCAGCATTTT
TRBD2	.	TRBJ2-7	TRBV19	CASSMGRGGYEQYF	TGTGCCAGTAGTATGGGACGGGGGGGCTACGAGCAGTACTTC
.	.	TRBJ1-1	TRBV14	CASSQGMNTEAFF	TGTGCCAGCAGCCAAGGTATGAACACTGAAGCTTTCTTT
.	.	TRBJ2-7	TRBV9	CASSVEAGEGEQYF	TGTGCCAGCAGCGTAGAAGCAGGTGAAGGCGAGCAGTACTTC
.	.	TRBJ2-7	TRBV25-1	CASSVQGYEQYF	TGTGCCAGCAGTGTACAGGGTTACGAGCAGTACTTC
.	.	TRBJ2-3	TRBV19	CASSIIQGTDTQYF	TGTGCCAGTAGTATTATCCAGGGCACAGATACGCAGTATTTT
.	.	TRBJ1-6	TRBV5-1	CASSTRGTYNSPLHF	TGCGCCAGCAGCACCAGGGGTACCTATAATTCACCCCTCCACTTT
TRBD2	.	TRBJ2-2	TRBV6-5	CASSLSGLAVGELFF	TGTGCCAGCAGTCTATCGGGACTAGCGGTCGGGGAGCTGTTTTTT
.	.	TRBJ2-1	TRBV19	CASSPYGAGNNEQFF	TGTGCCAGTAGTCCCTACGGGGCGGGAAACAATGAGCAGTTCTTC
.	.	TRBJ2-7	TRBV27	CASSFAGSYEQYF	TGTGCCAGCAGTTTCGCGGGCAGCTACGAGCAGTACTTC
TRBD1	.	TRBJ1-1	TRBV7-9	CASSLAPGGNTEAFF	TGTGCCAGCAGCTTAGCGCCAGGGGGAAATACTGAAGCTTTCTTT
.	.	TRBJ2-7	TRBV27	CASSPLTPYGGEQYF	TGTGCCAGCAGTCCACTGACCCCTTACGGGGGCGAGCAGTACTTC
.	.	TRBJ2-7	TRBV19	CASSPQGREQYF	TGTGCCAGTAGCCCTCAGGGCCGCGAGCAGTACTTC
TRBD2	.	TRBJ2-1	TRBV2	CASPGLAGGPYNEQFF	TGTGCCAGCCCGGGACTAGCGGGGGGGCCCTACAATGAGCAGTTCTTC
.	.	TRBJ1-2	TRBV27	CASSPNLGGWQGIYGYTF	TGTGCCAGCAGTCCTAACCTCGGGGGTTGGCAGGGGATCTATGGCTACACCTTC
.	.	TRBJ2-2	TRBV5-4	CASSWWETGELFF	TGTGCCAGCAGCTGGTGGGAGACCGGGGAGCTGTTTTTT
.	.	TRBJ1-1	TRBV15	CATSRGHPNTEAFF	TGTGCCACCAGCAGAGGACACCCGAACACTGAAGCTTTCTTT
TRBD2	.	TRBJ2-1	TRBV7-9	CASSLRIGTSGSYNEQFF	TGTGCCAGCAGCCTTCGTATAGGGACTAGCGGCTCCTACAATGAGCAGTTCTTC
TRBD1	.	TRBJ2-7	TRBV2	CASSEGTGGLYEQYF	TGTGCCAGCAGTGAAGGGACAGGGGGCCTCTACGAGCAGTACTTC
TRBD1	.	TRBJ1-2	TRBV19	CASSFYDGQGERGYGYTF	TGTGCCAGTAGTTTTTACGACGGACAGGGGGAGAGGGGCTATGGCTACACCTTC
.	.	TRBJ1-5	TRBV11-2	CASSSGYRNQPQHF	TGTGCCAGCAGCTCCGGTTACCGCAATCAGCCCCAGCATTTT
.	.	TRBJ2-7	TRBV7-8	CASSFNSGGYEQYF	TGTGCCAGCAGCTTCAATAGCGGAGGCTACGAGCAGTACTTC
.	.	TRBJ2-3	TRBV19	CAPKVRNTDTQYF	TGTGCCCCTAAAGTGCGGAACACAGATACGCAGTATTTT
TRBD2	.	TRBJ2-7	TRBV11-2	CASSPSGILDEQYF	TGTGCCAGCAGTCCTAGCGGGATTCTCGACGAGCAGTACTTC
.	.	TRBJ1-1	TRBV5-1	CASSWGGRDEAFF	TGCGCCAGCAGCTGGGGCGGACGGGATGAAGCTTTCTTT
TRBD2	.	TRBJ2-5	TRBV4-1	CASSPAASGGLKETQYF	TGCGCCAGCAGCCCTGCGGCTAGCGGGGGCCTTAAAGAGACCCAGTACTTC
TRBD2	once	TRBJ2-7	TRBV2	CASRVAGGSYEQYF	TGTGCCAGCAGGGTAGCGGGGGGCTCCTACGAGCAGTACTTC
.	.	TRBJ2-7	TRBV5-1	CASSLGGDFIYEQYF	TGCGCCAGCAGCTTGGGAGGAGACTTTATCTACGAGCAGTACTTC
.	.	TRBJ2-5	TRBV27	CASSLRLGQETQYF	TGTGCCAGCAGTTTACGATTGGGCCAAGAGACCCAGTACTTC
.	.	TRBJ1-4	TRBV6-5	CAVGPGEKLFF	TGTGCCGTCGGTCCTGGGGAAAAACTGTTTTTT
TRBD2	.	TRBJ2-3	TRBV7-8	CAAARREGFSTDTQYF	TGTGCCGCGGCTAGGCGGGAGGGCTTCAGCACAGATACGCAGTATTTT
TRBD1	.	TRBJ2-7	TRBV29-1	CSVVGMGQNSYEQYF	TGCAGCGTTGTAGGCATGGGACAGAACTCCTACGAGCAGTACTTC
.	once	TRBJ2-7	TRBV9	CASSPGGTIYEQYF	TGTGCCAGCAGCCCCGGAGGGACAATCTACGAGCAGTACTTC